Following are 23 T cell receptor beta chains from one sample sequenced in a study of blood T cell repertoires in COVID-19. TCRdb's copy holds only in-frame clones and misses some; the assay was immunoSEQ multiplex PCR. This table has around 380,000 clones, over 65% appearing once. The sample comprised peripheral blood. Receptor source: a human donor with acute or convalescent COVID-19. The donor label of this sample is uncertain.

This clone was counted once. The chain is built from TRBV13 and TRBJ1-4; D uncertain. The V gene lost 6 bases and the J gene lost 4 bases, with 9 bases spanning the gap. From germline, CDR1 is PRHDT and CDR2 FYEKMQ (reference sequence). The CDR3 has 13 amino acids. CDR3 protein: CASRFSINEKLFF. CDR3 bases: TGTGCCAGCAGATTTAGTATTAATGAAAAACTGTTTTTT.

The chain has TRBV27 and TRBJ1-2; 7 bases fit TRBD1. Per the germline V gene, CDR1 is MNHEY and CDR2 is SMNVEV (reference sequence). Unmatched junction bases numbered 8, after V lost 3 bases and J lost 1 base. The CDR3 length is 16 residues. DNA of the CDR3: TGTGCCAGCAGTTTTGATCACAGGGGAAGTAACTATGGCTACACCTTC. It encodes CASSFDHRGSNYGYTF.

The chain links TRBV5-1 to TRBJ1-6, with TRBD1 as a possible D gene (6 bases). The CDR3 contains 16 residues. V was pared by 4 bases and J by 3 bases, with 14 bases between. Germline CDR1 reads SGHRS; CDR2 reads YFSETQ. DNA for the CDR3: TGCGCCAGCAGCCCCGAGCCAGGGGACTATAATTCACCCCTCCACTTT. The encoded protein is CASSPEPGDYNSPLHF.

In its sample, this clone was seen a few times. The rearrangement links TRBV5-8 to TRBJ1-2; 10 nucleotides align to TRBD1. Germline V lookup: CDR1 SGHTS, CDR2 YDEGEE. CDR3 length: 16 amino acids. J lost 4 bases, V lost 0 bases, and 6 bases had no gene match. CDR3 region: CASSLDGTGATYGYTF. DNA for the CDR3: TGTGCCAGCAGCTTGGACGGGACAGGGGCCACCTATGGCTACACCTTC.

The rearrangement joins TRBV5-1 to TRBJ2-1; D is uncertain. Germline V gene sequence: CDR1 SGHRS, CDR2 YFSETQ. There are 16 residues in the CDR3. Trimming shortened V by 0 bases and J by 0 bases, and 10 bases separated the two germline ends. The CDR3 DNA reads TGCGCCAGCAGCTTGGATTGGAGTTCCTCCTACAATGAGCAGTTCTTC. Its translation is CASSLDWSSSYNEQFF.

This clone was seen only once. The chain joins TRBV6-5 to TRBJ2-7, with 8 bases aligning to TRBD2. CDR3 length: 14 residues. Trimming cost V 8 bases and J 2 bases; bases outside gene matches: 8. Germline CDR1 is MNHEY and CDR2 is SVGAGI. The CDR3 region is CASRPGLGPYEQYF. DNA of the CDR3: TGTGCCAGCCGCCCGGGACTAGGACCCTACGAGCAGTACTTC.

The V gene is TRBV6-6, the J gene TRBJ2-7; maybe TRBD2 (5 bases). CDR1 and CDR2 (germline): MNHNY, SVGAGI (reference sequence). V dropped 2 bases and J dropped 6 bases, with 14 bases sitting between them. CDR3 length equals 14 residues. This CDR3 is CASSYRAAPPEQYF. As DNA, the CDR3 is TGTGCCAGCAGTTACAGAGCGGCCCCCCCCGAGCAGTACTTC.

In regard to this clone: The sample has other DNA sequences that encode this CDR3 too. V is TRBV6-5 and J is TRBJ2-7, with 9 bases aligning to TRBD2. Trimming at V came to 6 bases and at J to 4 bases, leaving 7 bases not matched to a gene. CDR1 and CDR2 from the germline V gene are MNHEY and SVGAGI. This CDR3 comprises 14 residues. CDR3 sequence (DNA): TGTGCCAGCAGCCGTCTAGCGGGAAGGTACGAGCAGTACTTC. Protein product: CASSRLAGRYEQYF.

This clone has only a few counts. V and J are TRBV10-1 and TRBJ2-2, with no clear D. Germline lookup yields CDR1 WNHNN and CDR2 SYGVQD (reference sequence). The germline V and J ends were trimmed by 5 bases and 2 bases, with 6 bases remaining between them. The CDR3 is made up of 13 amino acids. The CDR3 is CASSSRNTGELFF. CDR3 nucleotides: TGCGCCAGCAGTTCTAGAAACACCGGGGAGCTGTTTTTT.

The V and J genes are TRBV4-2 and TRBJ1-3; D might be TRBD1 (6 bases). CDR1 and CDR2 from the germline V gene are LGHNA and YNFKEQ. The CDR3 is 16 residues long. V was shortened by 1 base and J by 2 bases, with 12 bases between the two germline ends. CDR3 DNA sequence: TGTGCCAGCAGCCAAGTTAGGCAGGGGCCTGGAAACACCATATATTTT. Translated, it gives CASSQVRQGPGNTIYF.

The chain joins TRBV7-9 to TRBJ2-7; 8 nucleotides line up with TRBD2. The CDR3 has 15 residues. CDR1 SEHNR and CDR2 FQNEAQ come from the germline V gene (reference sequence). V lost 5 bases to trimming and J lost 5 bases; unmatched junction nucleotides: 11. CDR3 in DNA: TGTGCCAGCAGCCCGGTCGGGAGGGCCTCTCACGAGCAGTACTTC. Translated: CASSPVGRASHEQYF.

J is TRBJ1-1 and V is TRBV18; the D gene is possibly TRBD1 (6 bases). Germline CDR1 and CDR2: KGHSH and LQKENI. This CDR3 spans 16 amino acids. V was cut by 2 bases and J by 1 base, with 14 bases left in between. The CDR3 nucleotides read TGTGCCAGCTCACCAAGGATTGGACAGACGAACACTGAAGCTTTCTTT. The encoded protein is CASSPRIGQTNTEAFF.

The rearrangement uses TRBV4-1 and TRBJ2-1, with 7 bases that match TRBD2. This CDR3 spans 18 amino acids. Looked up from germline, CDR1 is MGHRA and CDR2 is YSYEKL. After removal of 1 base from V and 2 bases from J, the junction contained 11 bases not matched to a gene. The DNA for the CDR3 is TGCGCCAGCAGCCAAGGACGAGGGACTAAAGGCGCCTACAATGAGCAGTTCTTC. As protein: CASSQGRGTKGAYNEQFF.

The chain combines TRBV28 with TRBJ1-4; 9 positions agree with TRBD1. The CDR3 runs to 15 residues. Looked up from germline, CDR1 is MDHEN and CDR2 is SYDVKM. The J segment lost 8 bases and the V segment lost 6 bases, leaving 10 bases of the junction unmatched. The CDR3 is CASRRTGAVREKLFF. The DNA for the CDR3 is TGTGCCAGCAGACGGACAGGGGCGGTGAGGGAAAAACTGTTTTTT.

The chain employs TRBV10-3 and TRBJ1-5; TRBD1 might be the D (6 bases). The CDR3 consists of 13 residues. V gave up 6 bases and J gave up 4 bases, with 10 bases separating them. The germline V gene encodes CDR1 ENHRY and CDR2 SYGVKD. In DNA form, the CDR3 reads TGTGCCATCAGGAGACAGGAAAATCAGCCCCAGCATTTT. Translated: CAIRRQENQPQHF.

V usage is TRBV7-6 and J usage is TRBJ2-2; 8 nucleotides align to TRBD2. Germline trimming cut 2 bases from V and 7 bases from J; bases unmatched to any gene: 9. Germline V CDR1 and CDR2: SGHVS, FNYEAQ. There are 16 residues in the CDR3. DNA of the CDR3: TGTGCCAGCAGCTTACTCCCTCCGGGAGGGGTCGGGGAGCTGTTTTTT. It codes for CASSLLPPGGVGELFF.

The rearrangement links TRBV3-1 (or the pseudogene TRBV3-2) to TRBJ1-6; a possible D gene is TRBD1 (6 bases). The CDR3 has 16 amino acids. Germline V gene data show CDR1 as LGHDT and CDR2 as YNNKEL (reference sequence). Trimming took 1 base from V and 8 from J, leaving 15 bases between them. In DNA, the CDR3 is TGTGCCAGCAGCCAAGCGGCAGGGGCACGGTATTCACCCCTCCACTTT. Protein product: CASSQAAGARYSPLHF.

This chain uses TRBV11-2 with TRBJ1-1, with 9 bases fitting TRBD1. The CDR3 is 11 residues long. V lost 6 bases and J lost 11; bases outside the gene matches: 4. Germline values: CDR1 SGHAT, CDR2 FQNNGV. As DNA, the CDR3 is TGTGCCAGCAGTTTCGACAGGGGGGCTTTCTTT. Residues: CASSFDRGAFF.

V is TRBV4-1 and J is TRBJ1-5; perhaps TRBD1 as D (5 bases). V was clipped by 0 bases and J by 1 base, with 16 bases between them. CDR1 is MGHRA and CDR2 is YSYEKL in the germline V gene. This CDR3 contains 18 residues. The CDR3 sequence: CASSQDPGRRGSNQPQHF. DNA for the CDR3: TGCGCCAGCAGCCAAGATCCGGGCCGTCGGGGGAGCAATCAGCCCCAGCATTTT.

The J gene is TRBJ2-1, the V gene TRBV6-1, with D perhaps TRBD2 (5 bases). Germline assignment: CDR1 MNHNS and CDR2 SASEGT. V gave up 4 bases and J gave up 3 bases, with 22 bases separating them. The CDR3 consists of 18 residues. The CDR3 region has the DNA TGTGCCAGCAGTGCGGCGGGCCGCACCCAGGTATACTACAATGAGCAGTTCTTC. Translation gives CASSAAGRTQVYYNEQFF.

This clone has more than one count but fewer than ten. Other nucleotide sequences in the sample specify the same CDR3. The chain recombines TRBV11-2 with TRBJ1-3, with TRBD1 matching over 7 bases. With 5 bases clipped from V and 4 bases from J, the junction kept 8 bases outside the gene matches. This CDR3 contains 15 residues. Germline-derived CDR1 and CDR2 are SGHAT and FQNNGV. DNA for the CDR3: TGTGCCAGCAGCCATCGACAGGGATCGGGAAACACCATATATTTT. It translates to CASSHRQGSGNTIYF. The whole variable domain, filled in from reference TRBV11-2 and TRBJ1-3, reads EAGVAQSPRYKIIEKRQSVAFWCNPISGHATLYWYQQILGQGPKLLIQFQNNGVVDDSQLPKDRFSAERLKGVDSTLKIQPAKLEDSAVYLCASSHRQGSGNTIYFGEGSWLTVV.

This CDR3 reads CASSFHGGAWGYTF. CDR3 nucleotide sequence: TGTGCCAGCAGTTTCCACGGGGGGGCCTGGGGCTACACCTTC. The chain uses TRBV28 and TRBJ1-2; tentatively, D is TRBD1 (6 bases). The CDR3 totals 14 residues. V was pared by 3 bases and J by 8 bases, with 16 bases between. From germline, CDR1 is MDHEN and CDR2 SYDVKM.

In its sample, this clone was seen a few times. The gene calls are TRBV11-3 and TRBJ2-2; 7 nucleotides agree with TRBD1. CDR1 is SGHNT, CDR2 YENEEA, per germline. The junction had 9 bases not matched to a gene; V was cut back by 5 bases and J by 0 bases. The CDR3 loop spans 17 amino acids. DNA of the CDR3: TGTGCCAGCAGCCTTGGCTGGCAGGGGGCGAACACCGGGGAGCTGTTTTTT. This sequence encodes CASSLGWQGANTGELFF.